The 5 T cell receptor beta chains given below trace back to one sample, sequenced in a study of blood T cell repertoires in COVID-19. Method: immunoSEQ multiplex PCR; TCRdb's copy keeps in-frame clones and lacks some. Found here are fewer than 350,000 clones, around 90% of them singletons; the top ten hold about 5.5%. The sample taken for sequencing was PBMCs or T cells enriched from blood (not recorded which). The source of these receptors is a middle-aged woman who had recovered from COVID-19.

Here the CDR3 reads CASSIESVQGTDTQYF. The CDR3 coding sequence is TGCGCCAGCAGCATAGAATCAGTGCAGGGCACAGATACGCAGTATTTT. The rearrangement links TRBV4-3 to TRBJ2-3, with D hard to call. The CDR3 contains 16 residues. Germline lookup yields CDR1 LGHNA and CDR2 YSLEER. The V end lost 5 bases, the J end lost 1 base, and 16 bases lay between the germline ends.

This chain joins TRBV5-4 and TRBJ2-7; 10 nucleotides agree with TRBD2. This CDR3 has 13 amino acids. Unmatched junction bases numbered 10, after V lost 9 bases and J lost 7 bases. CDR1 is SGHNT and CDR2 is YYREEE in the germline V gene (reference sequence). In nucleotides, the CDR3 is TGTGCCACCTGGCTAGCGGGAGTGGAGGAGCAGTACTTC. The encoded protein is CATWLAGVEEQYF.

This clone came up a few times. The chain combines TRBV19 with TRBJ2-7, with TRBD2 matching over 7 bases. The V gene's germline CDR1 is LNHDA and CDR2 SQIVND (reference sequence). The CDR3 has 15 residues. The V and J ends lost 5 bases and 4 bases, in that order; junction bases with no gene match: 11. The CDR3 here is CASSLTGTTLYEQYF. In DNA form, the CDR3 reads TGTGCCAGTAGTCTAACCGGGACTACCCTTTACGAGCAGTACTTC.

J is TRBJ2-1 and V is TRBV5-1; D possibly corresponds to TRBD2 (5 bases). The CDR3 runs 15 residues. The V end was cut by 0 bases, the J end by 4 bases, with 11 bases between. The germline V gene encodes CDR1 SGHRS and CDR2 YFSETQ. The CDR3 spells CASSLGVGGYNEQFF. Written as DNA, the CDR3 is TGCGCCAGCAGCTTGGGTGTAGGAGGATACAATGAGCAGTTCTTC.

The chain recombines TRBV25-1 with TRBJ1-6; 9 bases agree with TRBD1. The CDR3 contains 14 residues. Germline CDR1 and CDR2: MGHDK and SYGVNS. V was clipped by 4 bases and J by 9 bases; unmatched bases: 4. The CDR3 spells CASSGGTGFSPLHF. CDR3 DNA: TGTGCCAGCAGTGGCGGGACAGGGTTTTCACCCCTCCACTTT.